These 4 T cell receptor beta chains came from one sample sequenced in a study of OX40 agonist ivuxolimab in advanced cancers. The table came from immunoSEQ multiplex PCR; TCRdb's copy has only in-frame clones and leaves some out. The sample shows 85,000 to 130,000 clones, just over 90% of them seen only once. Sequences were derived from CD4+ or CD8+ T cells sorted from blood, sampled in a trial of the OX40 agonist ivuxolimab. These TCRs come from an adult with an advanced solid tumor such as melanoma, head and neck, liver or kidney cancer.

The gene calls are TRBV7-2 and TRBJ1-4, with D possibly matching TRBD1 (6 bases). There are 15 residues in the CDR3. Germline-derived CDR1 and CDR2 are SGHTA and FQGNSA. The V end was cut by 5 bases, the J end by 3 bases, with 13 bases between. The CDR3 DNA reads TGTGCCAGCAGCCCCTACAGGGATGCTAATGAAAAACTGTTTTTT. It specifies CASSPYRDANEKLFF.

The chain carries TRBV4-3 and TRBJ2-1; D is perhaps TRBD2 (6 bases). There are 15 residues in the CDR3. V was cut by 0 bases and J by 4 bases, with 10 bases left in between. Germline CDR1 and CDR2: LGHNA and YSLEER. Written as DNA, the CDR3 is TGCGCCAGCAGCCAAGATCGCGGGGTATACAATGAGCAGTTCTTC. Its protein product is CASSQDRGVYNEQFF.

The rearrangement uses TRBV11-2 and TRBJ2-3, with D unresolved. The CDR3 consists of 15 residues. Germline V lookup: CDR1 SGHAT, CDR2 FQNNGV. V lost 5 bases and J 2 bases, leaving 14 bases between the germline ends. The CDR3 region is CASSPHGAITDTQYF. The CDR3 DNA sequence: TGTGCCAGCAGCCCCCATGGCGCTATCACAGATACGCAGTATTTT.

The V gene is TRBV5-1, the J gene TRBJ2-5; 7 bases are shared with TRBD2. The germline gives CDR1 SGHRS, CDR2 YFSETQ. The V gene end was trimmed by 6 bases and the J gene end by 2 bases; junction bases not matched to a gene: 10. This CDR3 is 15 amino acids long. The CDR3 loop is CASNYLGLVQETQYF. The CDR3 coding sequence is TGCGCCAGCAACTACCTCGGACTAGTACAAGAGACCCAGTACTTC.